The sequence of this T cell receptor beta chain was determined in a study of PD-1 blockade in classical Hodgkin lymphoma. Study-wide points: Newly diagnosed patients and complete responders had comparable diversity at baseline. Repertoire differences have undefined causes, possibly disease activity or prior therapy.

The table came from immunoSEQ multiplex PCR; TCRdb's copy has only in-frame clones and leaves some out. This table holds around 100,000 clones, 90% found once. Trimming left V 0 bases short and J 4 bases short, with 6 bases between. CDR1 is LGHNA and CDR2 is YSLEER in the germline V gene. The CDR3 has 13 residues. The time point denotes: cycle 4 day 1 (C4D1), after around six weeks of nivolumab. Each patient experienced a relapse that followed autologous stem cell transplantation, and brentuximab vedotin exposure varied. Turning to this clone: The antigen remains unidentified.

The chain has TRBV4-3 and TRBJ2-5; tentative D call: TRBD1 (5 bases). This receptor was obtained from a human donor with classical Hodgkin lymphoma. This specimen consisted of peripheral blood mononuclear cells (PBMCs), obtained before the fourth cycle of nivolumab. CDR3: CASSQDQGETQYF. In DNA form, the CDR3 reads TGCGCCAGCAGCCAAGACCAGGGAGAGACCCAGTACTTC.